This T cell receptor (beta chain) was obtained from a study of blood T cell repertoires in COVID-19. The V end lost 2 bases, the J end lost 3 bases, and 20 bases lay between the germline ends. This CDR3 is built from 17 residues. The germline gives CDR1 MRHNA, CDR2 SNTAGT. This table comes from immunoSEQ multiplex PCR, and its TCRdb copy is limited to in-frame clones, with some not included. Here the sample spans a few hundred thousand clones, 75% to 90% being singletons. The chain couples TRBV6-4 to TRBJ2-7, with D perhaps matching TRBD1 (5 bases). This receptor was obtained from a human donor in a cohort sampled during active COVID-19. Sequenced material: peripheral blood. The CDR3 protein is CASSDEKRPRDNYEQYF. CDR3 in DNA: TGTGCCAGCAGTGACGAGAAAAGACCCAGGGATAACTACGAGCAGTACTTC.